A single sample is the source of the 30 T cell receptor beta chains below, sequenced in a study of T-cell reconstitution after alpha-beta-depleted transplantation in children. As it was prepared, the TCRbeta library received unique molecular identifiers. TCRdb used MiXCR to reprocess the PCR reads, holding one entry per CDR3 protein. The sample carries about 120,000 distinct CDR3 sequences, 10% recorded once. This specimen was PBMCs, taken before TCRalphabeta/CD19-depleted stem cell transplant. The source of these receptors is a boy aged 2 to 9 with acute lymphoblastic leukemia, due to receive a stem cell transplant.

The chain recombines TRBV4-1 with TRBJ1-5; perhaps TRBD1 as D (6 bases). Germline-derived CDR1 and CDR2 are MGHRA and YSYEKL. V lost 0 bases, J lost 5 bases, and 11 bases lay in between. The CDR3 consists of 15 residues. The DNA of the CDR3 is TGCGCCAGCAGCCAAGAAGACAGGTTGGATCAGCCCCAGCATTTT. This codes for CASSQEDRLDQPQHF.

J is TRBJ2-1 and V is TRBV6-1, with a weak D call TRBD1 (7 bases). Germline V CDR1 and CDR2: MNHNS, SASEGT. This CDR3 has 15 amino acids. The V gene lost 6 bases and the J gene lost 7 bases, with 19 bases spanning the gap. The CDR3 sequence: CASSRGSGTENEQFF. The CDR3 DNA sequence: TGTGCCAGCAGCCGGGGGTCCGGGACAGAGAATGAGCAGTTCTTC.

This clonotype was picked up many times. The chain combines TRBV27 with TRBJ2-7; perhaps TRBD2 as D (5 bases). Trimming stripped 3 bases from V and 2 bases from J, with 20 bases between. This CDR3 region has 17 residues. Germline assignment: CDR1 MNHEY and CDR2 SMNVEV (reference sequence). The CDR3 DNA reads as TGTGCCAGCAGTTTTTCCCCGGGGTCCGCCGGCGCCTACGAGCAGTACTTC. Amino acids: CASSFSPGSAGAYEQYF.

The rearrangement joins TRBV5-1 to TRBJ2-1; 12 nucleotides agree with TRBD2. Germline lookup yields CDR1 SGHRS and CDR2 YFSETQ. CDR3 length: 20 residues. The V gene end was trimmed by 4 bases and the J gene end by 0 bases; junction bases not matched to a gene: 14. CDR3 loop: CASSPRTSGNGPRSYNEQFF. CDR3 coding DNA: TGCGCCAGCAGCCCGCGGACTAGCGGGAATGGACCCCGCTCCTACAATGAGCAGTTCTTC.

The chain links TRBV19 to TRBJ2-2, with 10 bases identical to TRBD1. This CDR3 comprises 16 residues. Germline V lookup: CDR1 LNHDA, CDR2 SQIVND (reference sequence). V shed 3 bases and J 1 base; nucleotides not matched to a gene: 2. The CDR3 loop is CASSIRTGGNTGELFF. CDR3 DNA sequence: TGTGCCAGTAGTATTCGGACAGGGGGGAACACCGGGGAGCTGTTTTTT.

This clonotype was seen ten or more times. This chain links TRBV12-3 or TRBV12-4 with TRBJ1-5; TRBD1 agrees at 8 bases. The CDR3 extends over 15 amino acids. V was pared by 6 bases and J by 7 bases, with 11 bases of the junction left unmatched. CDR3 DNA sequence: TGTGCCAGCAGCCCAGGACAGGGAGGATGGCAGCCCCAGCATTTT. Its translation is CASSPGQGGWQPQHF.

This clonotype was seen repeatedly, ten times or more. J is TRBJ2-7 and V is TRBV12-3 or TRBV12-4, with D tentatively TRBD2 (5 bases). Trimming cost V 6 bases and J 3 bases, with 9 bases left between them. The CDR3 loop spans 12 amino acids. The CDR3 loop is CASSERFYEQYF. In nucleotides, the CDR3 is TGTGCCAGCAGCGAGCGGTTCTACGAGCAGTACTTC.

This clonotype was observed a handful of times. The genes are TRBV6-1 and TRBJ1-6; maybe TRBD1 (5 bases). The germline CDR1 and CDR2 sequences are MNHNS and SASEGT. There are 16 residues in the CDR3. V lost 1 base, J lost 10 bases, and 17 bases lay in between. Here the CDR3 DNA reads TGTGCCAGCAGTGAAGTTGATGGGGACCCCAGCTCACCCCTCCACTTT. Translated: CASSEVDGDPSSPLHF.

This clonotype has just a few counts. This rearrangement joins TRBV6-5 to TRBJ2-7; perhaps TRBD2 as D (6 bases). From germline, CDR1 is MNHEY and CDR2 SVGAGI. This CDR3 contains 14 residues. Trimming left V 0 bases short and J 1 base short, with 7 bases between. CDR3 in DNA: TGTGCCAGCAGTTACTCTGGGGGGTCCTACGAGCAGTACTTC. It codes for CASSYSGGSYEQYF.

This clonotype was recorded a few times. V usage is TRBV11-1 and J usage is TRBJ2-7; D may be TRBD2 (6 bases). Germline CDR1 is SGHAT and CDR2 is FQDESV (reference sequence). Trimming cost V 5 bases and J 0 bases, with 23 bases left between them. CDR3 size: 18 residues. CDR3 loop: CASSTSLDDFGSSYEQYF. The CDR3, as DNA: TGTGCCAGCAGCACCTCGCTTGATGATTTCGGGAGCTCCTACGAGCAGTACTTC.

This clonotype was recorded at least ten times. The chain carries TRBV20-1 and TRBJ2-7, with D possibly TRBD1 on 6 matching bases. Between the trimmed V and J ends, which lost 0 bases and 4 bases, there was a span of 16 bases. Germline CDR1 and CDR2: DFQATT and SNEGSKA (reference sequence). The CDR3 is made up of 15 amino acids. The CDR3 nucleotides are TGCAGTGCTAGAGATATTACAGGGAAATGGTACGAGCAGTACTTC. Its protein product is CSARDITGKWYEQYF.

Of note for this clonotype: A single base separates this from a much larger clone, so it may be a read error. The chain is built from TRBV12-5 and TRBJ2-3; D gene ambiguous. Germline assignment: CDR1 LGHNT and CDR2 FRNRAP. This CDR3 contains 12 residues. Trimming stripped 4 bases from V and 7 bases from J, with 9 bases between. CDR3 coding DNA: TGTGCTAGTGGTTCGTGTTTATATACGCAGTATTTT. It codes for CASGSCLYTQYF.

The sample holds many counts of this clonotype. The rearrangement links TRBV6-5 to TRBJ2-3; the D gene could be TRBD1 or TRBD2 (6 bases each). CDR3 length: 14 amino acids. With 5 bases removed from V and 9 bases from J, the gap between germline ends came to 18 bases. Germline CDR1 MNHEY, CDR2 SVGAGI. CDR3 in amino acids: CASSNTRNGGTQYF. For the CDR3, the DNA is TGTGCCAGCAGTAACACGCGGAACGGGGGCACGCAGTATTTT.

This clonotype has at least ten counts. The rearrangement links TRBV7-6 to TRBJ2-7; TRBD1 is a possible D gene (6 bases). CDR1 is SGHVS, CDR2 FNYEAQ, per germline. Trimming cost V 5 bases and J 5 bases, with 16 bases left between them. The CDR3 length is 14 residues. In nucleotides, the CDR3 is TGTGCCAGCAGCACGGGACAAAATTACAACGAGCAGTACTTC. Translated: CASSTGQNYNEQYF. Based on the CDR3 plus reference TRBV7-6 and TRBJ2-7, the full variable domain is GAGVSQSPRYKVTKRGQDVALRCDPISGHVSLYWYRQALGQGPEFLTYFNYEAQQDKSGLPNDRFSAERPEGSISTLTIQRTEQRDSAMYRCASSTGQNYNEQYFGPGTRLTVT.

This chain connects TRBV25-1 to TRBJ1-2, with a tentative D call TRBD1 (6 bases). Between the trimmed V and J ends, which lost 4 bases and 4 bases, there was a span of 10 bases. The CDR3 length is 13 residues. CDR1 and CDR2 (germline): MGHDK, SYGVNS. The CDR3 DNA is TGTGCCAGCAGTGTGGACAGAGTCTATGGCTACACCTTC. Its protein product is CASSVDRVYGYTF.

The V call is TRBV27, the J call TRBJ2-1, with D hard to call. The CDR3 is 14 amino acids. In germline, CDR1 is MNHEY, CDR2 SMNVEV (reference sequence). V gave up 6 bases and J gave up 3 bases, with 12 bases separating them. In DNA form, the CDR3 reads TGTGCCAGCAGGATGCCGGGTCTCTACAATGAGCAGTTCTTC. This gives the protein CASRMPGLYNEQFF.

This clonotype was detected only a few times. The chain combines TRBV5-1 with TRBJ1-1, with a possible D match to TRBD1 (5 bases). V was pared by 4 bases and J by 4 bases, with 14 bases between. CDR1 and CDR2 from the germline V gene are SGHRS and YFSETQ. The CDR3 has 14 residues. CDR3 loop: CASSPITGGTEAFF. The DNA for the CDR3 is TGCGCCAGCAGCCCCATTACGGGGGGCACTGAAGCTTTCTTT.

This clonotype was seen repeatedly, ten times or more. This CDR3 is CASSPDRASSEAFF. DNA for the CDR3: TGTGCCAGCAGCCCGGACAGGGCCTCTTCTGAAGCTTTCTTT. The chain carries TRBV12-3 or TRBV12-4 and TRBJ1-1; 8 bases map to TRBD1. V gave up 6 bases and J gave up 6 bases; unmatched junction bases: 9. The CDR3 loop spans 14 amino acids.

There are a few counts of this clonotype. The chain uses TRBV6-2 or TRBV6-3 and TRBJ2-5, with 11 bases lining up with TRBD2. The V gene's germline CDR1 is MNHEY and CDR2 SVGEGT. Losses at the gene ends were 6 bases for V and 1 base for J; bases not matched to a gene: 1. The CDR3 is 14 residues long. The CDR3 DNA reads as TGTGCCAGCAGGACTAGCGGGATCCAAGAGACCCAGTACTTC. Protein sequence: CASRTSGIQETQYF.

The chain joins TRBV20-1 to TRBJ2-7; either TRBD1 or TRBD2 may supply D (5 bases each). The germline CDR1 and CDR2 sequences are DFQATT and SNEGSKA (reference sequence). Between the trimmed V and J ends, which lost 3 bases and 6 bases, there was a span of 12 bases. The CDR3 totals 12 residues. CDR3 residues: CSASEGFGEQYF. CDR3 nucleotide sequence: TGCAGTGCTAGTGAGGGGTTTGGCGAGCAGTACTTC.

The CDR3 DNA reads as TGTGCCAGCAGCTTGGAACCTACGCAGTATTTT. It codes for CASSLEPTQYF. The V call is TRBV5-5, the J call TRBJ2-3; D gene uncertain. CDR3 length equals 11 residues. The V gene lost 0 bases and the J gene lost 8 bases, with 4 bases spanning the gap. The germline V gene has CDR1 SGHKS and CDR2 YYEKEE (reference sequence).

CDR3 DNA: TGCGCCAGCAGCTTGGATACACAACCCGGGGGCGGGGAGCTGTTTTTT. Its translation: CASSLDTQPGGGELFF. V is TRBV5-1 and J is TRBJ2-2; perhaps TRBD2 as D (6 bases). The CDR3 spans 16 residues. Trimming removed 0 bases from V and 7 bases from J, with 16 bases in between. Germline loops: CDR1 SGHRS, CDR2 YFSETQ.

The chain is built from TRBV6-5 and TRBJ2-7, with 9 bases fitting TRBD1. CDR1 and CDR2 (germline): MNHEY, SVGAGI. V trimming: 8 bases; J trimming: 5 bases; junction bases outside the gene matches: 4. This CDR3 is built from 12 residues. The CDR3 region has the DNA TGTGCCAGCCGGGACAGGGAGAACGAGCAGTACTTC. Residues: CASRDRENEQYF.

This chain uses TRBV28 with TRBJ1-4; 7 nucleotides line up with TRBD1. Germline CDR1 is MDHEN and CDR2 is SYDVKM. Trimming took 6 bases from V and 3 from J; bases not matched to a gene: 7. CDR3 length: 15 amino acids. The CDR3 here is CASRRAGTANEKLFF. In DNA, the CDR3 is TGTGCCAGCAGGCGCGCCGGGACAGCTAATGAAAAACTGTTTTTT.

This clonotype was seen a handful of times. The CDR3 DNA reads as TGCAGTGCGTATCGAACAGGGGGAACTGAAGCTTTCTTT. Amino acids: CSAYRTGGTEAFF. J is TRBJ1-1 and V is TRBV20-1, with 8 bases aligning to TRBD1. This CDR3 is 13 amino acids long. Germline V gene lookup returns CDR1 DFQATT and CDR2 SNEGSKA (reference sequence). Trimming took 6 bases from V and 5 from J; bases not matched to a gene: 8.

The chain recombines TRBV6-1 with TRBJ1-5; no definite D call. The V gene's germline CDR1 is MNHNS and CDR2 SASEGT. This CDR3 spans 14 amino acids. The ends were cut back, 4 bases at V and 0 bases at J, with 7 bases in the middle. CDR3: CASSAGSSNQPQHF. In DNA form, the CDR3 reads TGTGCCAGCAGTGCGGGGAGTAGCAATCAGCCCCAGCATTTT.

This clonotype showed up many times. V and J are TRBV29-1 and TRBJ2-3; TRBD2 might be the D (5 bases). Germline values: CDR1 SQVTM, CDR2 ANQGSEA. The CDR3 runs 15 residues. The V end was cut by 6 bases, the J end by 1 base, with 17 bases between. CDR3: CSVAMTAGGTDTQYF. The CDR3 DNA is TGCAGCGTCGCGATGACGGCGGGCGGCACAGATACGCAGTATTTT.

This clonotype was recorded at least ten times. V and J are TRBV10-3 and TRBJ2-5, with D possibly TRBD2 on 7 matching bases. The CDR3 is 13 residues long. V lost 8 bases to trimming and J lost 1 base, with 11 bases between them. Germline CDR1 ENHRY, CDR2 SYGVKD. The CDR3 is CAIAGAVQETQYF. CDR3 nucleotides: TGTGCCATCGCGGGGGCAGTCCAAGAGACCCAGTACTTC.

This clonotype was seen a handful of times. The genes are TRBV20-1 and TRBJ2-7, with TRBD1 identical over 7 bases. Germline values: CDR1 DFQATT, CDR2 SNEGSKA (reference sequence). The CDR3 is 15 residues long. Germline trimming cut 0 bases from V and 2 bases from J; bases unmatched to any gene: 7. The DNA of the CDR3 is TGCAGTGCTAGAGATCCCCGGGACAGTCCCTACGAGCAGTACTTC. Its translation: CSARDPRDSPYEQYF.

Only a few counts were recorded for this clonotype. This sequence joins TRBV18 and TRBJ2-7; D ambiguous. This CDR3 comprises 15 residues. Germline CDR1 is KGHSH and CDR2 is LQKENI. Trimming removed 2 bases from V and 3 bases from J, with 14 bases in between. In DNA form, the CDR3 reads TGTGCCAGCTCACCATTTGCGGCCGAACACTACGAGCAGTACTTC. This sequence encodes CASSPFAAEHYEQYF.